Below, 5 T cell receptor beta chains from the same sample are listed, as sequenced in a study of cytomegalovirus exposure and HLA in healthy donors. The table came from immunoSEQ multiplex PCR; TCRdb's copy has only in-frame clones and leaves some out. The table records roughly 150,000 clones, approximately 94% of them present only once. Sequenced material: PBMCs. Every receptor here comes from a man aged 18 to 29 in good health and CMV-seropositive.

The chain links TRBV19 to TRBJ2-7, with TRBD1 matching over 7 bases. J was trimmed by 6 bases and V by 5 bases; bases with no gene match: 10. The CDR3 extends over 14 amino acids. Germline-derived CDR1 and CDR2 are LNHDA and SQIVND (reference sequence). The CDR3 protein is CASSSQTGQSEQYF. In DNA form, the CDR3 reads TGTGCCAGTAGTTCTCAGACAGGGCAAAGCGAGCAGTACTTC.

The genes are TRBV2 and TRBJ2-6; 10 nucleotides align to TRBD1. Germline V gene data show CDR1 as SNHLY and CDR2 as FYNNEI. The CDR3 is 15 amino acids. The V and J ends lost 10 bases and 0 bases, in that order; junction bases with no gene match: 3. CDR3 bases: TGTGCCACTCGACAGGGGGCCTCTGGGGCCAACGTCCTGACTTTC. Its protein is CATRQGASGANVLTF.

The V call is TRBV29-1, the J call TRBJ1-1; D ambiguous. Germline CDR1 reads SQVTM; CDR2 reads ANQGSEA. Trimming pared 2 bases from V and 0 bases from J, leaving 10 bases between. The CDR3 spans 14 residues. This chain's CDR3 is CSVESRLLNTEAFF. The CDR3 coding sequence is TGCAGCGTTGAAAGTAGACTCTTGAACACTGAAGCTTTCTTT.

The chain employs TRBV13 and TRBJ2-4; TRBD2 agrees at 13 bases. The germline V gene has CDR1 PRHDT and CDR2 FYEKMQ (reference sequence). The CDR3 extends over 17 amino acids. The V gene end was trimmed by 4 bases and the J gene end by 5 bases; junction bases not matched to a gene: 8. In nucleotides, the CDR3 is TGTGCCAGCAGCTCACTAGCGGGAGGGCCCCCAGAAAACATTCAGTACTTC. Its protein is CASSSLAGGPPENIQYF.

This chain links TRBV5-1 with TRBJ2-7; D gene unclear. Deletions cut 5 bases from V and 1 base from J, with 13 bases between. CDR3 size: 14 residues. Germline V gene sequence: CDR1 SGHRS, CDR2 YFSETQ. The CDR3 protein is CASRSWANSYEQYF. In nucleotides, the CDR3 is TGCGCCAGCAGGTCGTGGGCTAATTCCTACGAGCAGTACTTC.